The rows below give T cell receptor beta chains drawn from one sample of a study of blood T cell repertoires in COVID-19. Method: immunoSEQ multiplex PCR; TCRdb's copy keeps in-frame clones and lacks some. Here the sample spans about 59,000 clones, about 78% being singletons. Sequenced: peripheral blood. These receptor sequences come from a man of 80 years or more with acute or convalescent COVID-19. Each CDR3 is given with its conserved first and last residue. Fields, in order: J gene, clone size, D gene, V gene, CDR3 DNA, CDR3 protein. The D gene is left open where the match is weak. Only some rows state a clone size, as once, few, many or a class for expanded clones.

TRBJ1-2 . TRBD1 TRBV10-3 TGTGCCATCAGGGAGGACAGGGGCGGCTATGGCTACACCTTC CAIREDRGGYGYTF
TRBJ1-6 many . TRBV11-2 TGTGCCAGCACGGCAGGGGCGGCTTCACCCCTCCACTTT CASTAGAASPLHF
TRBJ1-5 . . TRBV7-9 TGTGCCAGCAGCTTAGGGAGCGGGGGGGACAATCAGCCCCAGCATTTT CASSLGSGGDNQPQHF
TRBJ1-2 few . TRBV24-1 . CATSDSVGRGATF
TRBJ1-3 . . TRBV7-9 TGTGCCAGCAGGCCTAACACAGGGTCTGGAAACACCATATATTTT CASRPNTGSGNTIYF
TRBJ2-3 . TRBD1 TRBV11-3 TGTGCCAGCAGCCTACAGGGGGATACGCAGTATTTT CASSLQGDTQYF
TRBJ2-1 . . TRBV11-3 TGTGCCAGCAGCCTGAGTTATGAGCAGTTCTTC CASSLSYEQFF
TRBJ2-2 few . TRBV5-1 TGCGCCAGCAGCTTGGCTCTGAACACCGGGGAGCTGTTTTTT CASSLALNTGELFF
TRBJ2-7 . . TRBV7-2 TGTGCCAGCAGCTTATCTACAGCCTACGAGCAGTACTTC CASSLSTAYEQYF
TRBJ1-1 once . TRBV10-3 TGTGCCATCAGTGAGTCTTGGAACACCGCGGGCACTGAAGCTTTCTTT CAISESWNTAGTEAFF
TRBJ2-1 . TRBD2 TRBV13 TGTGCCAGCAGCCGGGGGACTAGCGGGAGGTTGGAAAATGAGCAGTTCTTC CASSRGTSGRLENEQFF
TRBJ1-2 . . TRBV6-5 TGTGCCACCACGGACAGCTATAACTATGGCTACACCTTC CATTDSYNYGYTF
TRBJ1-4 . . TRBV25-1 TGTGCCAGCAGTGAAAACAGAGGGAGGGGGGACGAAAAACTGTTTTTT CASSENRGRGDEKLFF
TRBJ2-7 . . TRBV10-3 TGTGCCATCAGTGAGCCCCCAACAGTGGGCGAGCAGTACTTC CAISEPPTVGEQYF
TRBJ2-7 . TRBD2 TRBV11-2 TGTGCCAGCAGCCCCGGGCTAGCGGGCCTCTACGAGCAGTACTTC CASSPGLAGLYEQYF
TRBJ1-3 few TRBD1 TRBV5-1 TGCGCCGGGCAAATGGGGACAGCCTCTGGAAACACCATATATTTT CAGQMGTASGNTIYF
TRBJ2-4 many . TRBV12-3/TRBV12-4 TGTGCCAGCAGTTTAGTCTCCGACATTCAGTACTTC CASSLVSDIQYF
TRBJ1-1 . . TRBV28 TGTGCCAGCAGTTGGGCGGGCACTGAAGCTTTCTTT CASSWAGTEAFF
TRBJ1-2 . TRBD1 TRBV6-2/TRBV6-3 TGTGCCAGCAGTTCCCGTTGGACAGGATCTAACTATGGCTACACCTTC CASSSRWTGSNYGYTF
TRBJ2-1 few TRBD2 TRBV19 TGTGCCAGTAGTCCAGCCGGGACTAGTCTCAGCCATGAGCAGTTCTTC CASSPAGTSLSHEQFF
TRBJ2-2 . TRBD2 TRBV29-1 TGCAGCGGCGGGGGGACCGGGGAGCTGTTTTTT CSGGGTGELFF
TRBJ2-3 . . TRBV24-1 TGTGCCACCAGTGGACTGACGGCAGATACGCAGTATTTT CATSGLTADTQYF
TRBJ1-5 . TRBD1 TRBV6-5 TGTTCTACGGGCACAGGGGTAAATAGGGGTCAGCCCCAGCATTTT CSTGTGVNRGQPQHF
TRBJ2-5 . TRBD1 TRBV29-1 TGCAGCGGCGACGTGGGACAGGCAGAGACCCAGTACTTC CSGDVGQAETQYF
TRBJ1-5 . TRBD1 TRBV5-1 TGCGCCAGCAGCTTGGTTCCAGGACAGGGAGGCAATCAGCCCCAGCATTTT CASSLVPGQGGNQPQHF
TRBJ1-1 . TRBD1 TRBV3-1/TRBV3-2 TGTGCCAGCAGTAGGACAGGGGACACTGAAGCTTTCTTT CASSRTGDTEAFF
TRBJ2-6 . TRBD1 TRBV10-1 TGCGCCAGCAGTGATTGGAGACAGGGAGCTTCTGGGGCCAACGTCCTGACTTTC CASSDWRQGASGANVLTF
TRBJ1-5 . . TRBV6-5 TGTGCCAGCAGTCAGGGTAGCAATCAGCCCCAGCATTTT CASSQGSNQPQHF
TRBJ1-1 few TRBD1 TRBV19 TGTGCCAGTTGGCCAGGGGGTGATTTCTACATGAACACTGAAGCTTTCTTT CASWPGGDFYMNTEAFF
TRBJ2-5 once TRBD1 TRBV9 TGTGCCAGCAGCATGAGGGACAGTGAGACCCAGTACTTC CASSMRDSETQYF
TRBJ2-5 . . TRBV3-1/TRBV3-2 TGTGCCAGCAGCCAATTGGGGGGTTACCAAGAGACCCAGTACTTC CASSQLGGYQETQYF
TRBJ1-1 . . TRBV10-3 TGTGCCATCCGGGGGGGGGTGAACACTGAAGCTTTCTTT CAIRGGVNTEAFF
TRBJ1-6 . TRBD1 TRBV6-1 TGTGCCAGCAGTGACGTACAGGGGGCAGGGAATTCACCCCTCCACTTT CASSDVQGAGNSPLHF
TRBJ1-1 . TRBD1 TRBV6-6 TGTGCCATAACTAGGACAGGGGGCTCGGAGACTGAAGCTTTCTTT CAITRTGGSETEAFF
TRBJ1-2 . . TRBV6-4 TGTGCCAGCAGCAGTTCTGGCGGGAGCTACTATGGCTACACCTTC CASSSSGGSYYGYTF
TRBJ2-1 few TRBD1 TRBV24-1 TGTGCCACCAGTGATCCATCCCAACAGGGGATAGCGCACAATGAGCAGTTCTTC CATSDPSQQGIAHNEQFF
TRBJ2-3 once . TRBV27 TGTGCCAGCAGTTTTGGCAGGGCAACAGATACGCAGTATTTT CASSFGRATDTQYF
TRBJ1-2 . TRBD1 TRBV12-3/TRBV12-4 TGTGCCAGCAGTCCTGACAGGGGCGGCTACACCTTC CASSPDRGGYTF
TRBJ2-7 medium-sized . TRBV5-5 TGTGCCAGCAGCTCAGGAAGATTTCAGAGCTCCTACGAGCAGTACTTC CASSSGRFQSSYEQYF
TRBJ1-1 . . TRBV6-5 TGTGCCACAACCAGACACTTCACTAACACTGAAGCTTTCTTT CATTRHFTNTEAFF
TRBJ1-5 . . TRBV5-6 TGTGCCAGCAGCGTTGCAGGGCGCAATCAGCCCCAGCATTTT CASSVAGRNQPQHF
TRBJ2-7 few . TRBV12-3/TRBV12-4 TGTGCCAGCAGGGGCTCGTTCCGGTCCGAGCAGTACTTC CASRGSFRSEQYF
TRBJ2-1 . TRBD2 TRBV11-1 TGTGCCAGCAGCTACCCGGGACTAGCGGACAATGAGCAGTTCTTC CASSYPGLADNEQFF
TRBJ1-3 once TRBD1 TRBV28 TGTGCCAGCACCCAGACAGGGGGCGGAAACACCATATATTTT CASTQTGGGNTIYF
TRBJ2-3 few . TRBV7-9 TGTGCCAGCAGCTTTTTAGAGCGGGGCACAGATACGCAGTATTTT CASSFLERGTDTQYF
TRBJ1-2 . TRBD1 TRBV7-9 TGTGCCAGCAGCTTCACAGGGGTTAATGGCTACACCTTC CASSFTGVNGYTF
TRBJ2-7 . . TRBV5-1 TGCGCCAGCAGCTCTAATAAGGCGGGTGGTGAGCAGTACTTC CASSSNKAGGEQYF
TRBJ2-1 . TRBD2 TRBV24-1 TGTGCCACCTCTAGCGGGGGGGCGAATGAGCAGTTCTTC CATSSGGANEQFF
TRBJ2-4 once TRBD1 TRBV7-2 TGTGCCAGCAGCGCCGCCGGGACAGGGGGCGCGATCATTCAGTACTTC CASSAAGTGGAIIQYF
TRBJ2-6 many . TRBV5-6 TGTGCCAGCAGCTTGGGCGGGGCTGGGGCCAACGTCCTGACTTTC CASSLGGAGANVLTF
TRBJ1-3 . TRBD1 TRBV10-3 TGTGCCATCAGTGGGGACAGGGAGAACACCATATATTTT CAISGDRENTIYF
TRBJ2-1 . . TRBV3-1/TRBV3-2 TGTGCCAGCAGCCAAGACAGGGTCAATGAGCAGTTCTTC CASSQDRVNEQFF
TRBJ1-6 . TRBD1 TRBV19 TGTGCCAGTAGTATCCAGGGGGCAGATTCACCCCTCCACTTT CASSIQGADSPLHF
TRBJ2-7 . TRBD2 TRBV12-3/TRBV12-4 TGTGCCAGCAGACTAGCGGGAGGAGGCGAGCAGTACTTC CASRLAGGGEQYF
TRBJ1-1 few . TRBV2 TGTGCCAGCAGCCAAAACACTGAAGCTTTCTTT CASSQNTEAFF
TRBJ2-1 once . TRBV5-1 TGCGCCAGCAGCTTGGCCGGAGAGGTCTACAATGAGCAGTTCTTC CASSLAGEVYNEQFF